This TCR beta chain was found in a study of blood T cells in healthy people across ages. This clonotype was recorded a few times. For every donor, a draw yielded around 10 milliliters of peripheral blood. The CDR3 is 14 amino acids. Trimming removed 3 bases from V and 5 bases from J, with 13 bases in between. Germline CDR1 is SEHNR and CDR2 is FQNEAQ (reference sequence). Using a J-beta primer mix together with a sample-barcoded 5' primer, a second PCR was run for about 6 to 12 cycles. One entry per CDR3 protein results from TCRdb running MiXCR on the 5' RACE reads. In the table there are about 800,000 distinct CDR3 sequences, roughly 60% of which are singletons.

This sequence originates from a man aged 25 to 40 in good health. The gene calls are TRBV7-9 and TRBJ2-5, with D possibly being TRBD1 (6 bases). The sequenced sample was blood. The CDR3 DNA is TGTGCCAGCAGCTTTACGACAGGTTCCGAGACCCAGTACTTC. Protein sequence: CASSFTTGSETQYF.